This is a list of T cell receptor beta chains from one sample in a study of spatial heterogeneity in lung cancer. MiXCR, applied by TCRdb to the 5' RACE reads, yields one record per CDR3 protein. There are some 35,000 distinct CDR3 sequences in the sample; about 7.6% occur only once, and 9.4% lies in the top ten. This specimen consisted of PBMCs, obtained at follow-up. Receptors were obtained from a male donor with early-stage non-small cell lung cancer. The CDR3 runs from the conserved cysteine through the conserved F or W. The D gene is left open where the match is weak. The size field is filled for only some rows; it gives once, few, many or a size class.

>TRBV3-1|TRBJ2-1|NA|NA
CASSQGTAGLEQFF
TGTGCCAGCAGCCAAGGGACGGCCGGACTGGAGCAGTTCTTC
>TRBV19|TRBJ2-6|NA|many
CASSLSYSGANVLTF
TGTGCCAGTAGTCTCAGTTACTCTGGGGCCAACGTCCTGACTTTC
>TRBV20-1|TRBJ1-1|NA|many
CSARSDTGSTEAFF
TGCAGTGCTAGGTCCGACACCGGGTCCACTGAAGCTTTCTTT
>TRBV6-4|TRBJ2-3|TRBD1|many
CASSARGTGSTDTQYF
TGTGCCAGCAGTGCGCGGGGGACAGGGAGCACAGATACGCAGTATTTT
>TRBV11-2|TRBJ2-7|NA|many
CASSLVFGTAVYEQYF
TGTGCCAGCAGCTTAGTTTTCGGGACCGCCGTCTACGAGCAGTACTTC
>TRBV6-4|TRBJ1-2|NA|many
CASSDGNYGYTF
TGTGCCAGCAGCGACGGAAACTATGGCTACACCTTC
>TRBV5-1|TRBJ2-3|TRBD1|many
CASSSGQGSTDTQYF
TGCGCCAGCAGCTCGGGACAGGGTAGCACAGATACGCAGTATTTT
>TRBV7-6|TRBJ2-7|NA|NA
CASSFRAGEDYEQYF
TGTGCCAGCAGCTTCCGGGCAGGGGAGGACTACGAGCAGTACTTC
>TRBV6-1|TRBJ2-1|NA|NA
CVSGTGAGHNEQFF
TGTGTGAGCGGCACGGGAGCAGGGCACAATGAGCAGTTCTTC
>TRBV6-5|TRBJ2-2|NA|many
CASRRGANTGELFF
TGTGCCAGTCGTCGGGGCGCGAACACCGGGGAGCTGTTTTTT
>TRBV20-1|TRBJ2-2|TRBD2|many
CSARGTSGTGELFF
TGCAGTGCTAGAGGGACTAGCGGCACCGGGGAGCTGTTTTTT
>TRBV20-1|TRBJ1-1|NA|NA
CSAREWGSEAFF
TGCAGTGCTAGAGAATGGGGATCTGAAGCTTTCTTT
>TRBV5-1|TRBJ2-2|TRBD1|NA
CASSVTGAETGELFF
TGCGCCAGCAGCGTAACAGGGGCCGAAACCGGGGAGCTGTTTTTT
>TRBV7-9|TRBJ1-5|NA|NA
CVSSLALFQPQHF
TGTGTCAGCAGCTTAGCTTTGTTTCAGCCCCAGCATTTT
>TRBV11-2|TRBJ2-7|NA|many
CASSPDRSEQYF
TGTGCCAGCAGCCCAGACAGAAGCGAGCAGTACTTC
>TRBV20-1|TRBJ2-5|TRBD2|many
CSGTSMQETQYF
TGCAGTGGGACTAGCATGCAAGAGACCCAGTACTTC
>TRBV6-7|TRBJ2-1|TRBD2|many
CATQASGGAGEQFF
TGTGCCACCCAGGCCAGCGGGGGGGCCGGTGAGCAGTTCTTC